Shown below are 7 T cell receptor beta chains from a single sample sequenced in a study of cytomegalovirus exposure and HLA in healthy donors. It was with 60 Vbeta and 13 Jbeta primers that the PCR ran. Assay: immunoSEQ multiplex PCR; the TCRdb copy retains only in-frame clones and omits some. Found here are over 100,000 clones, around four fifths of them singletons; the top ten hold about 8%. Sequenced: PBMCs. Source of these receptors: a woman aged 45-65 years in good health and CMV-seropositive.

This chain uses TRBV19 with TRBJ2-7; 9 bases map to TRBD1. This CDR3 is 15 amino acids long. V lost 5 bases, J lost 3 bases, and 8 bases stayed unmatched. The germline CDR1 and CDR2 sequences are LNHDA and SQIVND (reference sequence). The CDR3 region is CASSLPGTGIYEQYF. The CDR3 coding sequence is TGTGCCAGTAGTCTCCCCGGGACAGGGATCTACGAGCAGTACTTC.

The rearrangement links TRBV27 to TRBJ2-7; D may be TRBD1 (6 bases). The CDR3 runs to 14 residues. CDR1 is MNHEY and CDR2 is SMNVEV in the germline V gene (reference sequence). Trimming cost V 5 bases and J 5 bases, with 16 bases left between them. The CDR3 nucleotides are TGTGCCAGCAGTCGGACAGCAAACCCCGACGAGCAGTACTTC. Its protein product is CASSRTANPDEQYF.

V gene TRBV21-1 combines with J gene TRBJ1-4; the D call of TRBD1 is as the table states it, not checked on the DNA. TRBV21-1 is a known pseudogene. The CDR3 has 15 residues. CDR3 protein: CASTPTGGPNEKLFF. In DNA, the CDR3 is TGTGCCAGCACTCCGACAGGGGGCCCTAATGAAAAACTGTTTTTT.

In its sample, this clone was seen a few times. V usage is TRBV5-1 and J usage is TRBJ2-1, with D maybe TRBD1 (6 bases). Looked up from germline, CDR1 is SGHRS and CDR2 is YFSETQ. V was cut by 4 bases and J by 6 bases, with 20 bases left in between. CDR3 size: 16 residues. CDR3 nucleotides: TGCGCCAGCAGCCAGGCCGCGGCAGGGGAGTCCAATGAGCAGTTCTTC. Translation: CASSQAAAGESNEQFF. The entire variable domain, with the rest obtained from reference TRBV5-1 and TRBJ2-1, is as follows: KAGVTQTPRYLIKTRGQQVTLSCSPISGHRSVSWYQQTPGQGLQFLFEYFSETQRNKGNFPGRFSGRQFSNSRSEMNVSTLELGDSALYLCASSQAAAGESNEQFFGPGTRLTVL.

The chain links TRBV19 to TRBJ2-5, with 10 bases that match TRBD2. The J call may be in error: the DNA end matches TRBJ2-7 better. The CDR3 covers 15 residues. The germline gives CDR1 LNHDA, CDR2 SQIVND (reference sequence). The CDR3 nucleotides read TGTGCCAGTAGTACGGGACTAGCGAGCTACTACGAGCAGTACTTC. This encodes CASSTGLASYYEQYF.

On this clone itself: This sample includes further DNA sequences coding for the same CDR3. The rearrangement joins TRBV7-9 to TRBJ2-3; tentatively, D is TRBD2 (5 bases). Germline CDR1 SEHNR, CDR2 FQNEAQ (reference sequence). Trimming removed 3 bases at V and 3 bases at J, with 10 bases between. The CDR3 extends over 14 amino acids. The CDR3: CASSLGAETDTQYF. The CDR3 DNA sequence: TGTGCCAGCAGCTTGGGAGCGGAAACAGATACGCAGTATTTT.

This clone was counted only a few times. The CDR3 protein is CASTPGRSYGYTF. CDR3 nucleotide sequence: TGTGCCAGCACCCCCGGGAGAAGCTATGGCTACACCTTC. This chain links TRBV6-5 with TRBJ1-2; the D is unclear. CDR1 and CDR2 (germline): MNHEY, SVGAGI. The CDR3 covers 13 residues. Deletions cut 7 bases from V and 4 bases from J, with 13 bases between.